Listed here are 9 T cell receptor beta chains from one sample, sequenced in a study of OX40 agonist ivuxolimab in advanced cancers. Libraries were prepared by immunoSEQ multiplex PCR; TCRdb keeps only in-frame clonotypes and omits some of them. This sample yields 45,000 to 65,000 clones, of which 80% to 90% are seen a single time; under 13% belongs to the top ten. This sample comprised CD4+ or CD8+ T cells sorted from blood, obtained in a trial of the OX40 agonist ivuxolimab. The source is an adult with an advanced solid tumor such as melanoma, head and neck, liver or kidney cancer.

J is TRBJ2-7 and V is TRBV2, with unresolved D. CDR1 is SNHLY, CDR2 FYNNEI, per germline. The CDR3 extends over 12 amino acids. Trimming took 7 bases from V and 0 from J, leaving 7 bases between them. In nucleotides, the CDR3 is TGTGCCAGCACAACGGACTCCTACGAGCAGTACTTC. Protein product: CASTTDSYEQYF.

The chain employs TRBV30 and TRBJ2-7; 8 bases are a match to TRBD1. CDR1 and CDR2 from the germline V gene are GTSNPN and SVGIG (reference sequence). The CDR3 spans 14 residues. J was trimmed by 5 bases and V by 1 base; bases with no gene match: 7. This chain's CDR3 is CAWSGTGLMDEQYF. The CDR3 region has the DNA TGTGCCTGGAGTGGGACAGGGTTGATGGACGAGCAGTACTTC.

This clone was seen just once. The chain recombines TRBV29-1 with TRBJ2-1, with 8 bases aligning to TRBD2. The J segment lost 2 bases and the V segment lost 4 bases, leaving 1 base of the junction unmatched. This CDR3 comprises 13 residues. Germline loops: CDR1 SQVTM, CDR2 ANQGSEA. This chain's CDR3 is CSVGTSPYNEQFF. CDR3 in DNA: TGCAGCGTTGGGACTAGCCCCTACAATGAGCAGTTCTTC.

This sequence joins TRBV5-4 and TRBJ2-5, with 9 nucleotides matching TRBD1. The ends lost 2 bases at V and 3 bases at J; junction bases unmatched: 2. From germline, CDR1 is SGHNT and CDR2 YYREEE (reference sequence). CDR3 size: 14 residues. CDR3 sequence: CASSFRTGEETQYF. The CDR3 coding sequence is TGTGCCAGCAGCTTTAGGACAGGGGAAGAGACCCAGTACTTC.

The chain uses TRBV5-6 and TRBJ1-2; 10 bases are a match to TRBD1. Germline V CDR1 and CDR2: SGHDT, YYEEEE. V lost 4 bases and J lost 3; bases outside the gene matches: 15. The length of the CDR3 is 18 residues. CDR3 region: CASSPPGTGDPNDYGYTF. The DNA for the CDR3 is TGTGCCAGCAGCCCGCCGGGGACAGGGGATCCTAACGACTATGGCTACACCTTC.

The rearrangement joins TRBV2 to TRBJ2-5; unclear D gene. The CDR3 length is 15 residues. V lost 7 bases and J 0 bases, leaving 15 bases between the germline ends. Germline CDR1 reads SNHLY; CDR2 reads FYNNEI. The CDR3 DNA sequence: TGTGCCAGCAAAGGCCAGGATGTGTACCAAGAGACCCAGTACTTC. Amino acid sequence: CASKGQDVYQETQYF.

The chain links TRBV6-5 to TRBJ1-2; D is ambiguous. V lost 6 bases, J lost 2 bases, and 10 bases lay in between. Germline assignment: CDR1 MNHEY and CDR2 SVGAGI. This CDR3 has 13 amino acids. The CDR3 DNA reads TGTGCCAGCAGGGACGGAACCAACTATGGCTACACCTTC. It is translated as CASRDGTNYGYTF.

The genes are TRBV5-8 and TRBJ1-1, with D unclear. Germline V gene sequence: CDR1 SGHTS, CDR2 YDEGEE. This CDR3 region has 15 residues. The V end was cut by 0 bases, the J end by 2 bases, with 11 bases between. CDR3 in DNA: TGTGCCAGCAGCTTGGCCGGAATGGGTAACACTGAAGCTTTCTTT. Amino acid sequence: CASSLAGMGNTEAFF.

The CDR3 reads CASSLRAGQTGELFF. The CDR3 nucleotides read TGTGCCAGCAGCTTGCGGGCAGGGCAGACCGGGGAGCTGTTTTTT. This chain joins TRBV5-4 and TRBJ2-2; weak D call: TRBD1 (5 bases). CDR1 SGHNT and CDR2 YYREEE come from the germline V gene (reference sequence). The CDR3 runs 15 residues. V was pared by 1 base and J by 5 bases, with 12 bases between.